The 31 T cell receptor beta chains below come from one sample, sequenced in a study of beta chain features in type 1 diabetes. Isolated RNA was reverse transcribed in full, so expressed TCRB transcripts were sequenced. Sequencing used immunoSEQ multiplex PCR; TCRdb keeps in-frame clones, though not all of them. In the table there are more than 250,000 clones, approximately 15% of which are singletons. Their antigens are not known. Study-level findings and limits: Type 1 diabetes patients had TCRB CDR3s that were shorter (moderately but significantly so) in all four CD4+ subsets.

Sequencing used naive CD4+ T cells from blood. These receptors were obtained from a man aged 25-45 years with type 1 diabetes.

The CDR3 here is CASSLSWVAETQYF. The CDR3 DNA reads as TGTGCCAGCAGTTTATCCTGGGTAGCAGAGACCCAGTACTTC. The V gene is TRBV27, the J gene TRBJ2-5; D is ambiguous. The CDR3 spans 14 residues. Germline V CDR1 and CDR2: MNHEY, SMNVEV (reference sequence). V was cut by 0 bases and J by 4 bases, with 9 bases left in between.

The V call is TRBV18, the J call TRBJ2-1, with a tentative D call TRBD2 (5 bases). The germline V gene has CDR1 KGHSH and CDR2 LQKENI. The germline V and J ends were trimmed by 2 bases and 7 bases, with 6 bases remaining between them. CDR3 length: 12 residues. CDR3 in amino acids: CASSPEGNEQFF. The CDR3 DNA follows: TGTGCCAGCTCACCAGAGGGTAATGAGCAGTTCTTC.

This clone was recorded a few times. V gene TRBV9 combines with J gene TRBJ2-1; possibly TRBD2 for D (6 bases). Germline loops: CDR1 SGDLS, CDR2 YYNGEE. The CDR3 length is 15 residues. V gave up 3 bases and J gave up 2 bases, with 12 bases separating them. The CDR3: CASSALAYPYNEQFF. The CDR3 coding sequence is TGTGCCAGCAGCGCTCTAGCGTACCCCTACAATGAGCAGTTCTTC.

This clone was counted a few times. The chain carries TRBV28 and TRBJ1-1, with D unresolved. Germline V CDR1 and CDR2: MDHEN, SYDVKM. The CDR3 covers 11 residues. Trimming shortened V by 5 bases and J by 8 bases, and 9 bases separated the two germline ends. The CDR3 reads CASSQITEAFF. The CDR3 DNA sequence: TGTGCCAGCAGTCAGATAACGGAAGCTTTCTTT. The full variable domain, its missing parts supplied by reference TRBV28 and TRBJ1-1, is DVKVTQSSRYLVKRTGEKVFLECVQDMDHENMFWYRQDPGLGLRLIYFSYDVKMKEKGDIPEGYSVSREKKERFSLILESASTNQTSMYLCASSQITEAFFGQGTRLTVV.

This clone was counted between two and nine times. This chain uses TRBV5-1 with TRBJ2-1, with TRBD2 identical over 13 bases. CDR1 is SGHRS, CDR2 YFSETQ, per germline. The CDR3 runs to 16 residues. Unmatched junction bases numbered 12, after V lost 3 bases and J lost 12 bases. CDR3: CASSSSGTSGIGGQFF. Written as DNA, the CDR3 is TGCGCCAGCAGCTCTTCCGGGACTAGCGGGATCGGGGGGCAGTTCTTC.

The chain employs TRBV9 and TRBJ2-2, with D uncertain. The V end lost 4 bases, the J end lost 0 bases, and 10 bases lay between the germline ends. Germline V CDR1 and CDR2: SGDLS, YYNGEE. This CDR3 has 15 amino acids. The CDR3 is CASSTTLSNTGELFF. The CDR3, as DNA: TGTGCCAGCAGCACGACACTTTCGAACACCGGGGAGCTGTTTTTT.

The J gene is TRBJ2-5, the V gene TRBV28, with unresolved D. The CDR3 has 12 residues. Trimming took 1 base from V and 7 from J, leaving 7 bases between them. From germline, CDR1 is MDHEN and CDR2 SYDVKM. The CDR3 sequence: CASSLSPSTQYF. The CDR3 DNA is TGTGCCAGCAGTTTATCCCCGTCGACCCAGTACTTC.

The chain carries TRBV28 and TRBJ2-7, with 8 bases matching TRBD2. The junction had 6 bases not matched to a gene; V was cut back by 5 bases and J by 3 bases. The CDR3 is 14 amino acids. CDR1 and CDR2 (germline): MDHEN, SYDVKM. The DNA of the CDR3 is TGTGCCAGCAGTAATAGCGGGACCCTCTACGAGCAGTACTTC. It codes for CASSNSGTLYEQYF.

The CDR3 sequence is CASSPQGWSGQPQHF. CDR3 bases: TGTGCCAGCAGCCCCCAGGGGTGGAGTGGACAGCCCCAGCATTTT. The chain has TRBV27 and TRBJ1-5; tentatively, D is TRBD1 (6 bases). The V and J ends lost 6 bases and 7 bases respectively, with 19 bases between them. The length of the CDR3 is 15 residues. Germline V gene sequence: CDR1 MNHEY, CDR2 SMNVEV (reference sequence).

The chain joins TRBV29-1 to TRBJ2-1; no firm D call. V lost 2 bases, J lost 8 bases, and 16 bases lay in between. The germline gives CDR1 SQVTM, CDR2 ANQGSEA. The CDR3 is 14 amino acids. CDR3 coding DNA: TGCAGCGTTGAATCGGGTCGGGTGTCCTATGAGCAGTTCTTC. It codes for CSVESGRVSYEQFF.

J is TRBJ1-5 and V is TRBV28; no clear D gene. This CDR3 contains 14 residues. V dropped 6 bases and J dropped 3 bases, with 12 bases sitting between them. Germline V CDR1 and CDR2: MDHEN, SYDVKM. The CDR3: CASSQLTINQPQHF. In DNA, the CDR3 is TGTGCCAGCAGCCAGTTAACAATCAATCAGCCCCAGCATTTT.

This chain links TRBV25-1 with TRBJ2-3, with D perhaps matching TRBD2 (5 bases). Germline V gene sequence: CDR1 MGHDK, CDR2 SYGVNS. V was trimmed by 2 bases and J by 2 bases, leaving 14 bases between them. The CDR3 totals 16 residues. The CDR3 loop is CASSEAAEWATDTQYF. The CDR3 coding sequence is TGTGCCAGCAGTGAAGCAGCGGAGTGGGCCACAGATACGCAGTATTTT.

In this sample, this clone turned up a few times. The chain joins TRBV18 to TRBJ1-1; 7 nucleotides agree with TRBD1. The junction had 6 bases not matched to a gene; V was cut back by 2 bases and J by 0 bases. CDR1 is KGHSH, CDR2 LQKENI, per germline. CDR3 length: 16 amino acids. The CDR3 DNA sequence: TGTGCCAGCTCACCAGACAGGGTGGCGCTGAACACTGAAGCTTTCTTT. It encodes CASSPDRVALNTEAFF.

A remark on this clone: Other DNA sequences from this sample encode an identical CDR3 as well. The chain carries TRBV28 and TRBJ2-7, with 7 positions matching TRBD1. The CDR3 extends over 13 amino acids. Germline CDR1 and CDR2: MDHEN and SYDVKM. V lost 4 bases and J lost 1; bases outside the gene matches: 1. CDR3 protein: CASSSGQSYEQYF. DNA for the CDR3: TGTGCCAGCAGTTCGGGACAGTCCTACGAGCAGTACTTC.

The J gene is TRBJ2-5, the V gene TRBV27; D is possibly TRBD2 (6 bases). The ends were cut back, 3 bases at V and 5 bases at J, with 19 bases in the middle. Germline V CDR1 and CDR2: MNHEY, SMNVEV (reference sequence). The CDR3 has 16 residues. The CDR3, as DNA: TGTGCCAGCAGTTTCCGGCGGGACTCCCCGATGGAGACCCAGTACTTC. Translating it yields CASSFRRDSPMETQYF.

This clone was seen only a few times. The rearrangement joins TRBV7-9 to TRBJ2-7; D is uncertain. The V end was cut by 5 bases, the J end by 1 base, with 12 bases between. Germline CDR1 reads SEHNR; CDR2 reads FQNEAQ (reference sequence). This CDR3 spans 14 amino acids. The CDR3 DNA follows: TGTGCCAGCAGCAAGACCGCACAGTCCTACGAGCAGTACTTC. This translates into CASSKTAQSYEQYF. Full variable domain (rest looked up from reference TRBV7-9 and TRBJ2-7): DTGVSQNPRHKITKRGQNVTFRCDPISEHNRLYWYRQTLGQGPEFLTYFQNEAQLEKSRLLSDRFSAERPKGSFSTLEIQRTEQGDSAMYLCASSKTAQSYEQYFGPGTRLTVT.

The table lists this clone with a few counts. The V call is TRBV10-3, the J call TRBJ2-3; TRBD1 might be the D (5 bases). The CDR3 totals 13 residues. Germline V gene sequence: CDR1 ENHRY, CDR2 SYGVKD. V lost 6 bases, J lost 2 bases, and 9 bases lay in between. DNA of the CDR3: TGTGCCATCAGGACAGCTTCCACAGATACGCAGTATTTT. This gives the protein CAIRTASTDTQYF.

The genes are TRBV4-1 and TRBJ2-5; possibly TRBD1 for D (6 bases). The CDR3 is 14 residues long. CDR1 is MGHRA and CDR2 is YSYEKL in the germline V gene. The V and J ends lost 2 bases and 2 bases respectively, with 9 bases between them. CDR3 residues: CASSQRTDQETQYF. CDR3 bases: TGCGCCAGCAGCCAACGGACAGATCAAGAGACCCAGTACTTC.

This clone was counted between two and nine times. The chain uses TRBV28 and TRBJ1-2; 7 bases fit TRBD1. The CDR3 spans 17 residues. J gave up 0 bases and V 10 bases, and 17 bases lay outside the gene matches. CDR1 and CDR2 from the germline V gene are MDHEN and SYDVKM. Here the CDR3 reads CATGSTGPSLANYGYTF. CDR3 sequence (DNA): TGTGCCACTGGATCGACAGGGCCTTCCTTGGCTAACTATGGCTACACCTTC.

The table lists this clone with a few counts. This sequence joins TRBV29-1 and TRBJ2-5; 7 bases align to TRBD1. CDR3 length: 14 residues. CDR1 is SQVTM and CDR2 is ANQGSEA in the germline V gene. With 5 bases clipped from V and 2 bases from J, the junction kept 8 bases outside the gene matches. CDR3: CSVSPGTAQETQYF. CDR3 bases: TGCAGCGTTTCCCCCGGGACAGCTCAAGAGACCCAGTACTTC. Supplemented by reference TRBV29-1 and TRBJ2-5, the full variable domain reads SAVISQKPSRDICQRGTSLTIQCQVDSQVTMMFWYRQQPGQSLTLIATANQGSEATYESGFVIDKFPISRPNLTFSTLTVSNMSPEDSSIYLCSVSPGTAQETQYFGPGTRLLVL.

The chain uses TRBV28 and TRBJ2-5; D perhaps matches TRBD1 (6 bases). This CDR3 has 14 amino acids. V shed 6 bases and J shed 1 base, with 12 bases lying between them. Germline CDR1 MDHEN, CDR2 SYDVKM. CDR3 sequence reads: CASSPGQTQETQYF. In DNA, the CDR3 is TGTGCCAGCAGCCCCGGACAGACCCAAGAGACCCAGTACTTC.

This clone showed up just once. The chain uses TRBV5-1 and TRBJ2-4; TRBD1 is a possible D gene (6 bases). With 4 bases removed from V and 8 bases from J, the gap between germline ends came to 16 bases. The CDR3 sequence is 14 residues long. Looked up from germline, CDR1 is SGHRS and CDR2 is YFSETQ. The CDR3 region is CASSLRTDSDIQYF. CDR3 in DNA: TGCGCCAGCAGCCTCCGGACAGATTCAGACATTCAGTACTTC.

The chain employs TRBV2 and TRBJ2-3; 8 bases agree with TRBD1. Germline V gene data show CDR1 as SNHLY and CDR2 as FYNNEI. Trimming took 6 bases from V and 5 from J; bases not matched to a gene: 7. This CDR3 region has 14 residues. CDR3 region: CASSTGGRIDTQYF. The DNA of the CDR3 is TGTGCCAGCAGCACAGGGGGGAGGATAGATACGCAGTATTTT.

J is TRBJ2-1 and V is TRBV4-3; 8 bases line up with TRBD2. Germline V gives CDR1 LGHNA, CDR2 YSLEER. The CDR3 sequence is 17 residues long. J was trimmed by 2 bases and V by 1 base; bases with no gene match: 7. CDR3 protein: CASSQVIAGGAYNEQFF. The CDR3 DNA reads TGCGCCAGCAGCCAAGTAATCGCGGGAGGCGCCTACAATGAGCAGTTCTTC.

In this sample, this clone turned up a few times. The chain combines TRBV5-1 with TRBJ2-1; TRBD2 might be the D (6 bases). Germline CDR1 is SGHRS and CDR2 is YFSETQ. CDR3 length equals 16 residues. V shed 1 base and J shed 7 bases, with 18 bases lying between them. DNA for the CDR3: TGCGCCAGCAGCTTGCCGCTCGACGGGAGCAGGAATGAGCAGTTCTTC. It is translated as CASSLPLDGSRNEQFF.

This clone appeared a few times. J is TRBJ2-7 and V is TRBV27; 9 nucleotides match TRBD1. The J segment lost 7 bases and the V segment lost 6 bases, leaving 13 bases of the junction unmatched. The CDR3 runs 15 residues. Per germline, CDR1 MNHEY and CDR2 SMNVEV (reference sequence). The CDR3 loop reads CASSPTGTGRGEQYF. The CDR3 DNA sequence: TGTGCCAGCAGCCCTACGGGGACAGGGAGAGGAGAGCAGTACTTC.

The chain couples TRBV5-4 to TRBJ2-5, with TRBD2 matching over 10 bases. The germline CDR1 and CDR2 sequences are SGHNT and YYREEE (reference sequence). The CDR3 spans 17 residues. The J segment lost 4 bases and the V segment lost 4 bases, leaving 13 bases of the junction unmatched. CDR3 sequence reads: CASSLEGSGRAGETQYF. The CDR3 DNA reads as TGTGCCAGCAGCCTGGAAGGAAGCGGGAGGGCAGGAGAGACCCAGTACTTC.

This clone was detected only a few times. The chain employs TRBV10-3 and TRBJ1-5; possibly TRBD1 for D (6 bases). The CDR3 totals 12 residues. V shed 4 bases and J shed 7 bases, with 8 bases lying between them. Looked up from germline, CDR1 is ENHRY and CDR2 is SYGVKD. In nucleotides, the CDR3 is TGTGCCATCAGTGGGACAGACCAGCCCCAGCATTTT. It is translated as CAISGTDQPQHF.

The chain has TRBV9 and TRBJ1-2; TRBD1 is a possible D gene (6 bases). This CDR3 region has 13 residues. CDR1 is SGDLS, CDR2 YYNGEE, per germline. V was trimmed by 4 bases and J by 5 bases, leaving 12 bases between them. CDR3 sequence reads: CASSPDSGYGYTF. CDR3 nucleotide sequence: TGTGCCAGCAGCCCGGACAGCGGTTATGGCTACACCTTC.

The chain recombines TRBV25-1 with TRBJ2-3; TRBD2 might be the D (6 bases). The CDR3 spans 17 residues. The ends were cut back, 3 bases at V and 0 bases at J, with 16 bases in the middle. The V gene's germline CDR1 is MGHDK and CDR2 SYGVNS. The CDR3 sequence is CASSDPGGGISTDTQYF. DNA of the CDR3: TGTGCCAGCAGTGACCCCGGGGGAGGAATTAGCACAGATACGCAGTATTTT.

The chain has TRBV27 and TRBJ2-7, with D perhaps matching TRBD1 (6 bases). This CDR3 is built from 15 residues. CDR1 and CDR2 (germline): MNHEY, SMNVEV (reference sequence). V was shortened by 5 bases and J by 1 base, with 15 bases between the two germline ends. CDR3 bases: TGTGCCAGCAGTATAGACAGGAAGGGTTCCTACGAGCAGTACTTC. Amino acid sequence: CASSIDRKGSYEQYF.